The 9 T cell receptor beta chains below come from one sample, sequenced in a study of Ad26.COV2.S vaccination and SARS-CoV-2 variants. This table comes from immunoSEQ multiplex PCR, and its TCRdb copy is limited to in-frame clones, with some not included. The table lists approximately 300,000 clones, around four fifths of them singletons, with around 2.2% in the top ten. The treatment is: some 19 received Ad26.COV2.S at low or high dose, single or two shots; about 5 received placebo; per-sample allocation not given. Samples were taken on day 63 after the first vaccine or placebo injection. The specimen comprised peripheral blood, sampled in a trial of Ad26.COV2.S vaccine versus placebo. The receptors derive from a person aged 18-60 years who received the Ad26.COV2.S COVID-19 vaccine or a placebo.

This clone was seen a single time. V is TRBV5-6 and J is TRBJ2-5; D may be TRBD1 (5 bases). V was shortened by 0 bases and J by 1 base, with 13 bases between the two germline ends. CDR1 is SGHDT and CDR2 is YYEEEE in the germline V gene. The CDR3 runs 16 residues. The CDR3 here is CASSLVGQSFQETQYF. CDR3 nucleotide sequence: TGTGCCAGCAGCTTGGTGGGGCAGTCCTTCCAAGAGACCCAGTACTTC. Complete variable domain (other parts from reference TRBV5-6 and TRBJ2-5): DAGVTQSPTHLIKTRGQQVTLRCSPKSGHDTVSWYQQALGQGPQFIFQYYEEEERQRGNFPDRFSGHQFPNYSSELNVNALLLGDSALYLCASSLVGQSFQETQYFGPGTRLLVL.

This clone was recorded once. The CDR3: CASSEAKNTGELFF. The CDR3, as DNA: TGTGCCAGCAGTGAAGCAAAGAACACCGGGGAGCTGTTTTTT. The gene calls are TRBV2 and TRBJ2-2; D unresolved. CDR1 is SNHLY and CDR2 is FYNNEI in the germline V gene. CDR3 length equals 14 residues. Deletions cut 0 bases from V and 1 base from J, with 3 bases between.

This clone was recorded many times. The chain has TRBV6-2 or TRBV6-3 and TRBJ1-2; the D is unclear. Germline V lookup: CDR1 MNHEY, CDR2 SVGEGT. V was pared by 0 bases and J by 6 bases, with 8 bases between. The CDR3 loop spans 13 amino acids. The CDR3 protein is CASSYSINDGYTF. For the CDR3, the DNA is TGTGCCAGCAGTTACTCGATTAATGATGGCTACACCTTC.

This sequence joins TRBV28 and TRBJ1-2, with D uncertain. The CDR3 totals 12 residues. The V and J ends lost 2 bases and 6 bases respectively, with 7 bases between them. Looked up from germline, CDR1 is MDHEN and CDR2 is SYDVKM. CDR3 protein: CASSLQPHGYTF. CDR3 nucleotides: TGTGCCAGCAGTTTACAGCCACATGGCTACACCTTC.

This clone was detected once. The J gene is TRBJ2-7, the V gene TRBV5-1, with D maybe TRBD2 (5 bases). The length of the CDR3 is 15 residues. CDR1 is SGHRS, CDR2 YFSETQ, per germline. V shed 0 bases and J shed 2 bases, with 12 bases lying between them. Written as DNA, the CDR3 is TGCGCCAGCAGCTTGGTCGGGGTAGGTGCCTACGAGCAGTACTTC. Its protein product is CASSLVGVGAYEQYF.

The V gene is TRBV6-5, the J gene TRBJ2-7; TRBD2 matches at 7 bases. Trimming removed 6 bases from V and 3 bases from J; junction bases left unmatched: 8. CDR1 and CDR2 (germline): MNHEY, SVGAGI. The CDR3 extends over 14 amino acids. This CDR3 is CASRPPGGGYEQYF. CDR3 bases: TGTGCCAGCAGGCCCCCGGGGGGAGGCTACGAGCAGTACTTC.

The chain uses TRBV6-5 and TRBJ1-1; D call uncertain. The CDR3 loop spans 13 amino acids. Germline CDR1 is MNHEY and CDR2 is SVGAGI. V was cut by 0 bases and J by 9 bases, with 11 bases left in between. For the CDR3, the DNA is TGTGCCAGCAGTTACTCCCGCGGAGTCCAAGCTTTCTTT. It translates to CASSYSRGVQAFF.

The V and J genes are TRBV6-1 and TRBJ1-4; unclear D gene. The CDR3 sequence is 15 residues long. In germline, CDR1 is MNHNS, CDR2 SASEGT. Trimming took off 2 bases at V and 6 bases at J, with 13 bases between the two ends. The chain's CDR3 is CASSESSAFDEKLFF. The CDR3 coding sequence is TGTGCCAGCAGTGAATCCAGCGCATTTGATGAAAAACTGTTTTTT.

This clone has more than one count but fewer than ten. This rearrangement joins TRBV5-1 to TRBJ2-1, with D possibly being TRBD1 or TRBD2 (5 bases each). V shed 4 bases and J shed 7 bases, with 15 bases lying between them. Germline V gene sequence: CDR1 SGHRS, CDR2 YFSETQ. The CDR3 consists of 14 residues. CDR3 sequence: CASSPGLGLNEQFF. CDR3 nucleotides: TGCGCCAGCAGCCCGGGGCTAGGGCTAAATGAGCAGTTCTTC.